The clone carrying this T cell receptor beta chain was counted only a few times. Original processing methods: Reference gene primer amplification in the assay estimated nucleated cell counts. Libraries were prepared by immunoSEQ multiplex PCR; TCRdb keeps only in-frame clonotypes and omits some of them. V and J calls and clone size follow that table, whereas D and trimming were derived from the DNA. The sample lists more than 250,000 clones; 70% to 90% were seen once. Between the trimmed V and J ends, which lost 7 bases and 4 bases, there was a span of 8 bases. The CDR3 has 13 residues. Per the germline V gene, CDR1 is MNHEY and CDR2 is SMNVEV (reference sequence). These data are taken from a study of blood T cell repertoires in COVID-19. Across the whole study: COVID-19 samples from acute and convalescent phases originated in the United States, Italy and Spain.

Cohort placement rested on clinical history that participants reported themselves. In Cohort 3, a recovered donor had either two negative PCRs, clearance, or symptom resolution. The receptor's source is a man aged 25 to 40 who had recovered from COVID-19. The chain combines TRBV27 with TRBJ1-6, with D possibly TRBD1 on 5 matching bases. The sequencing input was PBMCs or T cells enriched from blood (not recorded which). The CDR3 DNA follows: TGTGCCAGCATGGGGCGGTATAATTCACCCCTCCACTTT. This translates into CASMGRYNSPLHF.